Sequencing of this T cell receptor (beta chain) was carried out in a study of blood T cell repertoires in COVID-19. Germline CDR1 is SGHRS and CDR2 is YFSETQ. The CDR3 is 14 residues long. V lost 3 bases and J 4 bases, leaving 14 bases between the germline ends. Enrolled through a virtual design, the participants were between 18 and 89 years of age and came from about two dozen US areas. Cohort placement rested on clinical history that participants reported themselves. Measured with immunoSEQ multiplex PCR; TCRdb has only the in-frame clones, and not every one. The sample includes 220,000 or so clones, 84% of them seen just once.

The clonotype was recovered from a woman between 40 and 50 years old who had recovered from COVID-19. The gene calls are TRBV5-1 and TRBJ2-7; maybe TRBD2 (5 bases). The sample taken for sequencing was PBMCs or T cells enriched from blood (not recorded which). CDR3 residues: CASSWAGRFYEQYF. In DNA form, the CDR3 reads TGCGCCAGCAGCTGGGCGGGCAGGTTTTACGAGCAGTACTTC.